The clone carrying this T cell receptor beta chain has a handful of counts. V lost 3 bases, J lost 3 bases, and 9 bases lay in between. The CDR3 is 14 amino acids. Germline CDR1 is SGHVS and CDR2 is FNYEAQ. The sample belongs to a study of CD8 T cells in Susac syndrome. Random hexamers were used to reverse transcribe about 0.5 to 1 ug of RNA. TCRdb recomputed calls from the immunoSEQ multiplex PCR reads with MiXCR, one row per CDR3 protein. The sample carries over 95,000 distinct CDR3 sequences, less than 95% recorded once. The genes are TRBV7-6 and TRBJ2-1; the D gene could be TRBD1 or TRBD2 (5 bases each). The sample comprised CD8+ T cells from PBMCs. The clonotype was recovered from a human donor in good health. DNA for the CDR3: TGTGCCAGCAGCTTGAGGGGTGGCTACAATGAGCAGTTCTTC. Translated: CASSLRGGYNEQFF.